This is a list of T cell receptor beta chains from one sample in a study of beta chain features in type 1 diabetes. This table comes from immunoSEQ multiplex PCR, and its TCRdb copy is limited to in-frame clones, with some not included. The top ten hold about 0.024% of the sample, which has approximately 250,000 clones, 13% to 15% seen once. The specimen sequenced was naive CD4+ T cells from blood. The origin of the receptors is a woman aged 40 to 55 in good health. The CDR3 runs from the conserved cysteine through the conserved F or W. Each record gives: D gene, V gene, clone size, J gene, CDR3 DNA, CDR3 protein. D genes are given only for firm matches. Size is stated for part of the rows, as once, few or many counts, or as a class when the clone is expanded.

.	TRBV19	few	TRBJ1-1	TGTGCCAGTAACAACGAGAACACTGAAGCTTTCTTT	CASNNENTEAFF
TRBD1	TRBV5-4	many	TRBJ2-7	TGTGCCAGCAGCTTGCCGGGACAGACGGGGGAGCAGTACTTC	CASSLPGQTGEQYF
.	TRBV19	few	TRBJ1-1	TGTGCCAGTAGTATAGTAGGGGTCAACACTGAAGCTTTCTTT	CASSIVGVNTEAFF
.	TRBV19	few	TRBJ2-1	TGTGCCAGTAGTTTGAGACAGAGCTCCTACAATGAGCAGTTCTTC	CASSLRQSSYNEQFF
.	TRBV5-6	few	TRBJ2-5	TGTGCCAGCAGCTTGAGGGGGGGGGAGACCCAGTACTTC	CASSLRGGETQYF
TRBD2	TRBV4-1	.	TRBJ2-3	TGCGCCAGCAGCCAAGGCCTAGCGGGGGCCCCCCCCAATACGCAGTATTTT	CASSQGLAGAPPNTQYF
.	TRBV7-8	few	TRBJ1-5	TGTGCCAGCAGCTTACAGGGACAAGTCAATCAGCCCCAGCATTTT	CASSLQGQVNQPQHF
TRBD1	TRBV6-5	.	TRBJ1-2	TGTGCCAGCAGTTACAGGGACAGGTACTATGGCTACACCTTC	CASSYRDRYYGYTF
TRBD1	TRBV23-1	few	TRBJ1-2	TGCGCCAGCAGTCAGGGACAGGATTTATGTAGCTACACCTTC	CASSQGQDLCSYTF
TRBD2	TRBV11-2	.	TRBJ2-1	TGTGCCAGCAGCTTAGTTCTCGCGGGGGTATACAATGAGCAGTTCTTC	CASSLVLAGVYNEQFF
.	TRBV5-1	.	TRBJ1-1	TGCGCCAGCAGCTTGGACACCAGCACTGAAGCTTTCTTT	CASSLDTSTEAFF
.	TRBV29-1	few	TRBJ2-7	TGCAGCGTTGAAGATAGCTCGCCGTACGAGCAGTACTTC	CSVEDSSPYEQYF
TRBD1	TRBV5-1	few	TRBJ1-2	TGCGCCAGCAGCAACGACAGGGCCCCCACCTTC	CASSNDRAPTF
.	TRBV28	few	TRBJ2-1	TGTGCCAGCAGTTTGAAGTATCCGCCCGGGCAGTTCTTC	CASSLKYPPGQFF
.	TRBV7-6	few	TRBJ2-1	TGTGCCAGCAGCTTATCTAGGGGTAGCGAGCAGTTCTTC	CASSLSRGSEQFF
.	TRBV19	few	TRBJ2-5	TGTGCCAGTAGTATAGGGACAGCGGTAGAGACCCAGTACTTC	CASSIGTAVETQYF
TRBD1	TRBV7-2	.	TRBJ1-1	TGTGCCAGCAGCTTCGCCGGACAGGGACAGACTGAAGCTTTCTTT	CASSFAGQGQTEAFF
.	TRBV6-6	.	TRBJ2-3	TGTGCCAGCAGTTCGCCCCCCCTAATGTATTTT	CASSSPPLMYF
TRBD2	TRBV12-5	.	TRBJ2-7	TGTGCTAGTGGCGTGGGGGCTAGCGGGGGCCTTTCCTACGAGCAGTACTTC	CASGVGASGGLSYEQYF
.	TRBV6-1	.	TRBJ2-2	TGTGCCAGCAGTTTACCCCACAGGGACGCCGGGGAGCTGTTTTTT	CASSLPHRDAGELFF
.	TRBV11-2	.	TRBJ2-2	TGTGCCAGCAGCCCAGGGGTCCTAGCAGCCGGGGAGCTGTTTTTT	CASSPGVLAAGELFF
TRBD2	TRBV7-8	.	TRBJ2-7	TGTGCCAGCAGCTTAAGGGGTTGGGGGGGGGAGCAGTACTTC	CASSLRGWGGEQYF
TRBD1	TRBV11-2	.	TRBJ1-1	TGTGCCAGCAGCTTAGATCCCGGTTCGCAGGGGGTGTTGACTGAAGCTTTCTTT	CASSLDPGSQGVLTEAFF
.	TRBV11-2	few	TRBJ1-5	TGTGCCAGCAGCTTACAGGGGTTCCAGCCCCAGCATTTT	CASSLQGFQPQHF
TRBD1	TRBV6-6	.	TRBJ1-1	TGTGCCAGCAACCGGGACAGCCTGATGGGCACTGAAGCTTTCTTT	CASNRDSLMGTEAFF
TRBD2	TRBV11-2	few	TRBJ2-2	TGTGCCAGCAGCTTAGAGCTAGCGGGGGGAGAGCTGTTTTTT	CASSLELAGGELFF
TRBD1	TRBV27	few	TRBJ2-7	TGTGCCAGCAGTTACGGAACAGGGGTTGGAAGGGGCGAGCAGTACTTC	CASSYGTGVGRGEQYF
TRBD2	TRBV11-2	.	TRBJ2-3	TGTGCCAGCAGCCCCAAACCGGGACTAGCGGGGGGTTTTACGCAGTATTTT	CASSPKPGLAGGFTQYF
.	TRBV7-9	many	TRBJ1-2	TGTGCCAGCGGGGCAGGCCAAACCTCCTTC	CASGAGQTSF
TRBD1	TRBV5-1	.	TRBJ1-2	TGCGCCAGCAGCTCCCAGGGACAGGGCGCGACAGATGGCTACACCTTC	CASSSQGQGATDGYTF
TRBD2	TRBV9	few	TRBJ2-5	TGTGCCAGCAGCAAACCAGGGACTAGTAAAGAGACCCAGTACTTC	CASSKPGTSKETQYF
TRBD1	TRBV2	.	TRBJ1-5	TGTGCCAGCAGGGAACAGGGGGTCGGAGCTCAGCCCCAGCATTTT	CASREQGVGAQPQHF
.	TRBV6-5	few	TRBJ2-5	TGTGCCAGCAGTTTGAACTCTCGAATCGGGGAGACCCAGTACTTC	CASSLNSRIGETQYF
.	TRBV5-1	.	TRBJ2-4	TGCGCCAGCAGACTAGCTCGACGCCAACTTGGAGACATTCAGTACTTC	CASRLARRQLGDIQYF
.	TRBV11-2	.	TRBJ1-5	TGTGCCAGCAGCTTCTACAGCAATCAGCCCCAGCATTTT	CASSFYSNQPQHF
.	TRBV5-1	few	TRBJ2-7	TGCGCCAGCAGCTGGGCCGGGACATCCCATTACGAGCAGTACTTC	CASSWAGTSHYEQYF
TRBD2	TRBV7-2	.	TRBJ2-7	TGTGCCAGCAGTCGGGTGGCTAGCGGGGTCACCACCTACGAGCAGTACTTC	CASSRVASGVTTYEQYF
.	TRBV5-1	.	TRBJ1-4	TGCGCCAGCAGCTTGGCTGCAACTAATGAAAAACTGTTTTTT	CASSLAATNEKLFF
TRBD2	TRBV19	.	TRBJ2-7	TGTGCCAGTAGTCTCAGCCCGGGACTAACGTACGAGCAGTACTTC	CASSLSPGLTYEQYF
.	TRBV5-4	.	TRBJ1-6	TGTGCCAGCAGCTTGGCCACAGGGAGTAATTCACCCCTCCACTTT	CASSLATGSNSPLHF
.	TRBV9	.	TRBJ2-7	TGTGCCAGCAGCCTAAGGGGCGCCTCCTACGAGCAGTACTTC	CASSLRGASYEQYF
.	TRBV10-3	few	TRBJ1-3	TGTGCCATCAGTGATCGGAACAGGGCCTCTGGAAACACCATATATTTT	CAISDRNRASGNTIYF
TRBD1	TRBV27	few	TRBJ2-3	TGTGCCAGCAGTCCCCACAGGGGGGCGGTGGCAGATACGCAGTATTTT	CASSPHRGAVADTQYF
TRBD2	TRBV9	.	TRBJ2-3	TGTGCCAGCAGCTCCAGCGGGGGGGCGGCAGATACGCAGTATTTT	CASSSSGGAADTQYF
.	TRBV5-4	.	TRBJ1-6	TGTGCCAGCAGCTTGGCTCAGATCTATAATTCACCCCTCCACTTT	CASSLAQIYNSPLHF
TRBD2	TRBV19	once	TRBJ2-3	TGTGCCAGTAGCGGCCCTAGCGGGGGGGGACCAGATACGCAGTATTTT	CASSGPSGGGPDTQYF
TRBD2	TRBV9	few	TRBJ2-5	TGTGCCAGCAGCGTAGATCGGGGGGGGGAGACCCAGTACTTC	CASSVDRGGETQYF
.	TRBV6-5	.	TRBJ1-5	TGTGCCAGCAGTCCCCGAAGGGGAGGTCAGCCCCAGCATTTT	CASSPRRGGQPQHF
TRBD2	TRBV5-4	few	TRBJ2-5	TGTGCCAGCAGCTCGGACACTAGCGGGGGGAGGGGGGAGACCCAGTACTTC	CASSSDTSGGRGETQYF
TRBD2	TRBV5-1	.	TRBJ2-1	TGCGCCAGCAGCTTGGTAGCGGGGGGACCTTTTCTTAATGAGCAGTTCTTC	CASSLVAGGPFLNEQFF
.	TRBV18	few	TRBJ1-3	TGTGCCAGCTCACCACCTGGGGCCACTACTGGAAACACCATATATTTT	CASSPPGATTGNTIYF